The 25 T cell receptor beta chains presented below share a single source sample, sequenced in a study of blood T cells in healthy people across ages (dated by TCRdb to the mid-2010s). Library creation used 5' RACE. Sequencing used an Illumina HiSeq 2500. A second roughly 6 to 12 cycle PCR used a sample-barcoded 5' primer and a J-beta primer mix. TCRdb handled the public reads itself, with Q25 trimming in fastp and clone calling in MiXCR, and kept productive beta chains. Identical CDR3 proteins give one entry, which carries the most common genes and DNA. The sample data list about 1.6 million distinct CDR3 sequences, and around 35% of these were observed just once. The ten most abundant clones make up over 9% of the sample. The material sequenced was blood. The receptors here all came from a woman in her twenties or thirties in good health.

This chain joins TRBV28 and TRBJ2-7; maybe TRBD2 (5 bases). With 2 bases removed from V and 5 bases from J, the gap between germline ends came to 13 bases. CDR3 length equals 14 residues. The germline V gene has CDR1 MDHEN and CDR2 SYDVKM. The CDR3 sequence is CASSLIWLGDEQYF. CDR3 bases: TGTGCCAGCAGTTTAATTTGGTTGGGAGACGAGCAGTACTTC.

This clonotype was seen more than once but under ten times. This sequence joins TRBV27 and TRBJ2-7; 10 nucleotides match TRBD1. The CDR3 consists of 15 residues. V dropped 5 bases and J dropped 2; count of bases not matched to a gene: 6. CDR1 and CDR2 from the germline V gene are MNHEY and SMNVEV (reference sequence). The CDR3 is CASSPRQGATYEQYF. CDR3 coding DNA: TGTGCCAGCAGTCCCAGACAGGGGGCGACCTACGAGCAGTACTTC.

This clonotype was counted between two and nine times. The V and J genes are TRBV7-6 and TRBJ2-1, with TRBD2 matching over 7 bases. In germline, CDR1 is SGHVS, CDR2 FNYEAQ. The CDR3 is 17 residues long. V dropped 1 base and J dropped 9; count of bases not matched to a gene: 15. CDR3 residues: CASSLGGRASGGSEQFF. For the CDR3, the DNA is TGTGCCAGCAGCTTAGGAGGTCGGGCTAGCGGAGGCAGTGAGCAGTTCTTC.

This clonotype was seen a few times. CDR3 coding DNA: TGTGCCAGCAAGTCGTCCGGGGCTGGGGCCAACGTCCTGACTTTC. The encoded protein is CASKSSGAGANVLTF. The V and J genes are TRBV12-3 or TRBV12-4 and TRBJ2-6; a possible D gene is TRBD2 (5 bases). This CDR3 contains 15 residues. V was clipped by 7 bases and J by 2 bases, with 12 bases between them.

The chain uses TRBV6-5 and TRBJ2-2; the match to TRBD2 covers 7 bases. The CDR3 has 16 residues. V trimming: 5 bases; J trimming: 4 bases; junction bases outside the gene matches: 10. Germline CDR1 and CDR2: MNHEY and SVGAGI. This chain's CDR3 is CASSIRLARGTGELFF. The CDR3 DNA follows: TGTGCCAGCAGTATCAGACTAGCACGTGGCACCGGGGAGCTGTTTTTT.

In its sample, this clonotype was seen a few times. The chain joins TRBV20-1 to TRBJ1-2; 8 bases agree with TRBD1. Germline V gives CDR1 DFQATT, CDR2 SNEGSKA (reference sequence). Germline trimming cut 6 bases from V and 2 bases from J; bases unmatched to any gene: 17. CDR3 size: 17 residues. The CDR3 DNA is TGCAGTGCCTCCTTTAGGACAGGGCTCGTGTGGAACTATGGCTACACCTTC. This codes for CSASFRTGLVWNYGYTF.

This clonotype appeared a few times. The chain has TRBV27 and TRBJ2-7; D unresolved. The CDR3 totals 17 residues. V lost 4 bases and J lost 4, with 23 bases in between. Germline V gene lookup returns CDR1 MNHEY and CDR2 SMNVEV (reference sequence). The CDR3 region has the DNA TGTGCCAGCAGTTCTCGGTTGGCGGCCGTCGGCCTATACGAGCAGTACTTC. This translates into CASSSRLAAVGLYEQYF.

CDR3 sequence reads: CAIGDRGYEQYF. Here the CDR3 DNA reads TGTGCCATCGGGGACAGGGGCTACGAGCAGTACTTC. The V and J genes are TRBV10-3 and TRBJ2-7, with 10 nucleotides matching TRBD1. The CDR3 has 12 amino acids. CDR1 is ENHRY and CDR2 is SYGVKD in the germline V gene. Germline trimming cut 8 bases from V and 3 bases from J; bases unmatched to any gene: 1.

This clonotype was detected many times. The chain carries TRBV19 and TRBJ2-7; D perhaps matches TRBD2 (6 bases). Germline values: CDR1 LNHDA, CDR2 SQIVND (reference sequence). V lost 4 bases, J lost 2 bases, and 9 bases lay in between. This CDR3 is built from 13 residues. The CDR3 DNA is TGTGCCAGTAGTACGGGACTTGCCTACGAGCAGTACTTC. Translated: CASSTGLAYEQYF.

This clonotype was counted ten times or more. The chain uses TRBV20-1 and TRBJ2-7, with TRBD2 matching 7 bases. V lost 6 bases and J lost 0; bases outside the gene matches: 14. Per germline, CDR1 DFQATT and CDR2 SNEGSKA (reference sequence). This CDR3 contains 16 residues. The CDR3 region has the DNA TGCAGTGCCCTCAGGGACTACAGCCCCAGCTCCTACGAGCAGTACTTC. This gives the protein CSALRDYSPSSYEQYF.

The sample holds a few counts of this clonotype. The rearrangement joins TRBV7-3 to TRBJ1-2, with no clear D. The V gene lost 7 bases and the J gene lost 4 bases, with 7 bases spanning the gap. Germline V gives CDR1 SGHTA, CDR2 FQGTGA. There are 11 residues in the CDR3. This CDR3 reads CASTWVYGYTF. The DNA of the CDR3 is TGTGCCAGCACCTGGGTCTATGGCTACACCTTC.

CDR3 in amino acids: CASSRMGQGNYGYTF. CDR3 DNA sequence: TGTGCCAGCAGCCGGATGGGACAGGGGAACTATGGCTACACCTTC. The chain is built from TRBV7-9 and TRBJ1-2; 10 bases agree with TRBD1. This CDR3 contains 15 residues. The V gene's germline CDR1 is SEHNR and CDR2 FQNEAQ (reference sequence). With 5 bases clipped from V and 2 bases from J, the junction kept 5 bases outside the gene matches.

This clonotype was counted only a few times. CDR3 bases: TGCAGTGCTAGAGCGGGGTCCATCCAATTCGATGAGCAGTTCTTC. This codes for CSARAGSIQFDEQFF. The J gene is TRBJ2-1, the V gene TRBV20-1; D is perhaps TRBD2 (5 bases). Germline V gene sequence: CDR1 DFQATT, CDR2 SNEGSKA (reference sequence). The V end lost 1 base, the J end lost 8 bases, and 18 bases lay between the germline ends. CDR3 length: 15 residues.

The sample holds many counts of this clonotype. The chain has TRBV24-1 and TRBJ1-2; 7 bases fit TRBD1. The CDR3 extends over 15 amino acids. V lost 5 bases to trimming and J lost 8 bases; unmatched junction nucleotides: 13. CDR1 and CDR2 from the germline V gene are KGHDR and SFDVKD. DNA for the CDR3: TGTGCCACCAGTGCCGAGACAGGGCTGAGCCGCGGCTACACCTTC. It translates to CATSAETGLSRGYTF.

CDR3 bases: TGCAGTGCTAGTGGTGGGGGGGCTTGGTCAGATACGCAGTATTTT. It codes for CSASGGGAWSDTQYF. The chain uses TRBV20-1 and TRBJ2-3; D possibly corresponds to TRBD2 (7 bases). The CDR3 has 15 residues. The V gene's germline CDR1 is DFQATT and CDR2 SNEGSKA (reference sequence). The V gene lost 3 bases and the J gene lost 4 bases, with 17 bases spanning the gap.

The V gene is TRBV28, the J gene TRBJ1-1, with D maybe TRBD1 (6 bases). Trimming took 5 bases from V and 6 from J, leaving 10 bases between them. Germline CDR1 is MDHEN and CDR2 is SYDVKM. The CDR3 covers 12 residues. For the CDR3, the DNA is TGTGCCAGCAGTGACAGGAAAGCTGAAGCTTTCTTT. This gives the protein CASSDRKAEAFF.

This clonotype appeared many times. The genes are TRBV28 and TRBJ2-7, with TRBD2 matching 8 bases. The V gene end was trimmed by 5 bases and the J gene end by 1 base; junction bases not matched to a gene: 4. The CDR3 totals 14 residues. The germline gives CDR1 MDHEN, CDR2 SYDVKM. The CDR3 sequence is CASSVAGKSYEQYF. The CDR3, as DNA: TGTGCCAGCAGTGTAGCGGGAAAGTCCTACGAGCAGTACTTC. The full variable domain, its missing parts supplied by reference TRBV28 and TRBJ2-7, is DVKVTQSSRYLVKRTGEKVFLECVQDMDHENMFWYRQDPGLGLRLIYFSYDVKMKEKGDIPEGYSVSREKKERFSLILESASTNQTSMYLCASSVAGKSYEQYFGPGTRLTVT.

CDR3 in amino acids: CSATQHRGLGSNQPQHF. The CDR3 DNA follows: TGCAGTGCTACACAGCACCGGGGCCTAGGAAGCAATCAGCCCCAGCATTTT. The V and J genes are TRBV20-1 and TRBJ1-5; perhaps TRBD1 as D (5 bases). This CDR3 spans 17 amino acids. V lost 4 bases, J lost 1 base, and 20 bases lay in between. Germline V gives CDR1 DFQATT, CDR2 SNEGSKA (reference sequence).

This clonotype was counted only a few times. This chain uses TRBV6-1 with TRBJ2-7; D gene ambiguous. This CDR3 contains 15 residues. Deletions cut 4 bases from V and 0 bases from J, with 13 bases between. CDR1 is MNHNS, CDR2 SASEGT, per germline. The CDR3 loop is CASSGRAAHSYEQYF. CDR3 coding DNA: TGTGCCAGCAGTGGTCGGGCCGCACACTCCTACGAGCAGTACTTC.

This clonotype has only a few counts. CDR3 in amino acids: CSGTGRNERYF. The CDR3 nucleotides are TGCAGCGGGACAGGGCGGAACGAGCGGTACTTC. The chain has TRBV29-1 and TRBJ2-5; 8 bases fit TRBD1. Germline V gene lookup returns CDR1 SQVTM and CDR2 ANQGSEA. The CDR3 loop spans 11 amino acids. The junction had 11 bases not matched to a gene; V was cut back by 7 bases and J by 13 bases.

This clonotype was detected a few times. V gene TRBV5-1 combines with J gene TRBJ2-7, with 11 bases lining up with TRBD2. Germline V gives CDR1 SGHRS, CDR2 YFSETQ. The length of the CDR3 is 15 residues. V dropped 5 bases and J dropped 2; count of bases not matched to a gene: 6. The CDR3 nucleotides are TGCGCCAGCAGGGACCTAGCGGGAGGCACCTACGAGCAGTACTTC. This encodes CASRDLAGGTYEQYF.

This clonotype has ten or more counts. The V call is TRBV29-1, the J call TRBJ1-2; D is undetermined. CDR1 and CDR2 from the germline V gene are SQVTM and ANQGSEA. The V and J ends lost 4 bases and 3 bases respectively, with 12 bases between them. The CDR3 runs to 13 residues. The CDR3 sequence: CSVGGVMDYGYTF. The CDR3, as DNA: TGCAGCGTTGGCGGGGTCATGGACTATGGCTACACCTTC.

This clonotype was seen many times. The rearrangement links TRBV7-2 to TRBJ2-7; 7 bases line up with TRBD1. Germline V gene data show CDR1 as SGHTA and CDR2 as FQGNSA. This CDR3 has 16 residues. Unmatched junction bases numbered 14, after V lost 5 bases and J lost 4 bases. The CDR3 loop reads CASSTALGQSVYEQYF. Here the CDR3 DNA reads TGTGCCAGCAGCACCGCCCTGGGACAGAGCGTATACGAGCAGTACTTC.

The table lists this clonotype with many counts. The rearrangement uses TRBV29-1 and TRBJ2-7; maybe TRBD1 (6 bases). The germline V and J ends were trimmed by 6 bases and 2 bases, with 8 bases remaining between them. Germline CDR1 is SQVTM and CDR2 is ANQGSEA. The CDR3 has 11 amino acids. The CDR3, as DNA: TGCAGCGTCACAGGGACCTACGAGCAGTACTTC. Translation gives CSVTGTYEQYF.

The sample holds a few counts of this clonotype. The gene calls are TRBV4-2 and TRBJ2-2, with 8 bases lining up with TRBD2. CDR3 size: 16 residues. Germline CDR1 and CDR2: LGHNA and YNFKEQ. Germline trimming cut 2 bases from V and 6 bases from J; bases unmatched to any gene: 8. The CDR3 sequence is CASSQIEAGGAGELFF. The CDR3, as DNA: TGTGCCAGCAGCCAAATTGAGGCGGGGGGTGCCGGGGAGCTGTTTTTT.